The 2 T cell receptor beta chains presented below share a single source sample, sequenced in a study of T cell repertoires in cytomegalovirus infection. Their antigens are not known. TCRdb fed the reads into MiXCR, producing one record per CDR3 protein. The sample comprises about 110,000 distinct CDR3 sequences, roughly a tenth of which are singletons, and about 32% rests with the top ten. Sequencing was done on a sample of PBMCs, sequenced either directly or after in vitro stimulation (not recorded which). These receptors all come from a human donor in good health (CMV status not recorded). Some clones in this sample may be carry-over from other donors' samples.

A few counts support this clonotype. The genes are TRBV6-2 or TRBV6-3 and TRBJ1-5, with no clear D. V lost 4 bases, J lost 7 bases, and 8 bases lay in between. The CDR3 is 12 residues long. Germline values: CDR1 MNHEY, CDR2 SVGEGT. CDR3 residues: CASSWTEQPQHF. CDR3 nucleotide sequence: TGTGCCAGCAGTTGGACGGAACAGCCCCAGCATTTT.

V and J are TRBV25-1 and TRBJ2-7, with 8 bases aligning to TRBD1. Germline loops: CDR1 MGHDK, CDR2 SYGVNS. The V segment lost 5 bases and the J segment 2 bases; nucleotides outside the gene matches: 5. The CDR3 consists of 14 residues. CDR3 in DNA: TGTGCCAGCAGTAAAGGACAGGGTACCTACGAGCAGTACTTC. This gives the protein CASSKGQGTYEQYF.